The following is a T cell receptor (beta chain) sequence with its context. As yet, its antigen is unknown. Template switching added a universal primer site, and cDNA bore unique molecular identifiers. Using its own MiXCR run on the 5' RACE reads, TCRdb lists one record per CDR3 protein. The sample holds approximately 470,000 distinct CDR3 sequences, 13% to 15% seen once. This specimen belongs to a study of identical twins. The CDR3 has 15 amino acids. Trimming at V came to 6 bases and at J to 2 bases, leaving 7 bases not matched to a gene. General observations from the study: For monozygotic twins, models underestimated out-of-frame TCR alpha sharing.

The data also belong to a second study, concerning yellow fever vaccine responses in identical twins. As that study records: Reportedly, twins showed a vaccine T cell response that looked partly convergent and partly personalized.

The genes are TRBV23-1 and TRBJ2-7; 10 bases align to TRBD1. TRBV23-1 is identified as an open reading frame with a role that is uncertain. The sequenced sample consisted of CD4+ T cells sorted from blood. The receptor was isolated from a woman between 18 and 29 years old in good health. The chain's CDR3 is CASSRRDRGTYEQYF. The CDR3 DNA reads TGCGCCAGCAGCCGACGGGACAGGGGAACCTACGAGCAGTACTTC.